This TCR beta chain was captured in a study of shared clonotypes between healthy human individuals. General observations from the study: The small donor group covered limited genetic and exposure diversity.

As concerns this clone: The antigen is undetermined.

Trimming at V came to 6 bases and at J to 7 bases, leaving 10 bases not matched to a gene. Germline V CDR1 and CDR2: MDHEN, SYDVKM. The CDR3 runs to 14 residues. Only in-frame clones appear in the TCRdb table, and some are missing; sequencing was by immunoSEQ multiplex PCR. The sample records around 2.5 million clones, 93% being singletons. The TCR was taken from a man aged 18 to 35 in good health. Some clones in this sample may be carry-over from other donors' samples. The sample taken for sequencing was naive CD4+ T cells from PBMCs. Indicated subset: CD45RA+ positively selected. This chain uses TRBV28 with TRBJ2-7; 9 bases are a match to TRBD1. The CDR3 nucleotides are TGTGCCAGCAGCCCCCCGACAGGGGGAGCGGAGCAGTACTTC. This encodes CASSPPTGGAEQYF.